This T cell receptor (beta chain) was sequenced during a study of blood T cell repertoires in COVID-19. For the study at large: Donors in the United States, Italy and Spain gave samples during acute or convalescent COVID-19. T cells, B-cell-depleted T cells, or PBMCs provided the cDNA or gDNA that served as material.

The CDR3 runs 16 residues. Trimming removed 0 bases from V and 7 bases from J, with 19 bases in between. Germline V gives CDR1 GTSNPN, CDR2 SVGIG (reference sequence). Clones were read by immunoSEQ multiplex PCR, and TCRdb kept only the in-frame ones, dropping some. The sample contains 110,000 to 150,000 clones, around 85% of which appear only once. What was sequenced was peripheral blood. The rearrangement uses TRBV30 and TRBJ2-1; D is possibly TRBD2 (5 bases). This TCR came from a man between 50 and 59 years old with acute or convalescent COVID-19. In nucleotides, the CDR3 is TGTGCCTGGAGTGTAGCGGTCTCGCCGATCCGTAATGAGCAGTTCTTC. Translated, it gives CAWSVAVSPIRNEQFF. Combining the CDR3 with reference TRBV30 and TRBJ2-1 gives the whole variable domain SQTIHQWPATLVQPVGSPLSLECTVEGTSNPNLYWYRQAAGRGLQLLFYSVGIGQISSEVPQNLSASRPQDRQFILSSKKLLLSDSGFYLCAWSVAVSPIRNEQFFGPGTRLTVL.